The 28 T cell receptor beta chains below all came from one sample that was sequenced in a study of blood T cells in healthy people across ages. A second PCR, run for about 7 to 11 cycles, used a sample-barcoded 5' primer plus a J-beta primer mix. One entry per CDR3 protein, called by TCRdb with MiXCR from the 5' RACE reads. The table shows 500,000 to 650,000 distinct CDR3 sequences, with about 26% occurring only once. These data were likewise used in another study, on T cells of mothers and their children.

Source material: blood. The receptor source for this set is a boy aged 2 to 9 in good health.

This clonotype was seen a few times. The J gene is TRBJ2-2, the V gene TRBV29-1; D may be TRBD1 (6 bases). V lost 3 bases, J lost 2 bases, and 10 bases lay in between. CDR1 and CDR2 (germline): SQVTM, ANQGSEA. This CDR3 region has 14 residues. The chain's CDR3 is CSVDTGINTGELFF. The CDR3 DNA reads TGCAGCGTTGACACAGGGATTAACACCGGGGAGCTGTTTTTT.

The chain employs TRBV5-1 and TRBJ1-2, with TRBD1 identical over 12 bases. From germline, CDR1 is SGHRS and CDR2 YFSETQ. CDR3 size: 15 residues. The V and J ends lost 4 bases and 4 bases, in that order; junction bases with no gene match: 5. CDR3 in amino acids: CASSQGTGGLYGYTF. CDR3 sequence (DNA): TGCGCCAGCAGCCAGGGGACAGGGGGCCTCTATGGCTACACCTTC. The whole variable domain, remainder taken from reference TRBV5-1 and TRBJ1-2, is KAGVTQTPRYLIKTRGQQVTLSCSPISGHRSVSWYQQTPGQGLQFLFEYFSETQRNKGNFPGRFSGRQFSNSRSEMNVSTLELGDSALYLCASSQGTGGLYGYTFGSGTRLTVV.

This clonotype has a handful of counts. The rearrangement uses TRBV28 and TRBJ2-7, with 12 positions matching TRBD2. With 5 bases clipped from V and 3 bases from J, the junction kept 2 bases outside the gene matches. The CDR3 length is 14 residues. Germline loops: CDR1 MDHEN, CDR2 SYDVKM. The CDR3, as DNA: TGTGCCAGCAGTCGACTAGCGGGGGTCTACGAGCAGTACTTC. Its protein product is CASSRLAGVYEQYF.

The sample holds a few counts of this clonotype. The chain links TRBV12-3 or TRBV12-4 to TRBJ2-2; tentative D call: TRBD1 (5 bases). The CDR3 spans 13 residues. Trimming left V 7 bases short and J 4 bases short, with 10 bases between. The CDR3 loop is CASIIQVTGELFF. CDR3 in DNA: TGTGCCAGCATCATACAGGTCACCGGGGAGCTGTTTTTT.

This clonotype was seen more than once but under ten times. The V gene is TRBV2, the J gene TRBJ1-2; D might be TRBD1 (5 bases). Trimming pared 2 bases from V and 2 bases from J, leaving 9 bases between. The CDR3 totals 14 residues. Germline V CDR1 and CDR2: SNHLY, FYNNEI. The CDR3 coding sequence is TGTGCCAGCAGTGAACAGGGTTCAAACTATGGCTACACCTTC. Its protein is CASSEQGSNYGYTF.

The V and J genes are TRBV6-5 and TRBJ2-7; D is uncertain. The CDR3 length is 14 residues. Germline-derived CDR1 and CDR2 are MNHEY and SVGAGI. The ends were cut back, 6 bases at V and 0 bases at J, with 12 bases in the middle. Written as DNA, the CDR3 is TGTGCCAGCAGCCAACGGCGGCCCTCCTACGAGCAGTACTTC. Translation gives CASSQRRPSYEQYF.

This clonotype was detected many times. J is TRBJ2-7 and V is TRBV7-9; 12 nucleotides align to TRBD1. Losses at the gene ends were 5 bases for V and 5 bases for J; bases not matched to a gene: 10. The CDR3 runs to 16 residues. CDR1 and CDR2 (germline): SEHNR, FQNEAQ (reference sequence). CDR3 sequence reads: CASSPWQGTGGNEQYF. The DNA of the CDR3 is TGTGCCAGCAGCCCTTGGCAAGGGACAGGGGGCAACGAGCAGTACTTC.

This clonotype was picked up many times. The chain employs TRBV5-1 and TRBJ1-1; a weak D match, TRBD1 (5 bases). CDR1 is SGHRS, CDR2 YFSETQ, per germline. CDR3 length: 13 residues. V dropped 0 bases and J dropped 4 bases, with 7 bases sitting between them. The CDR3 nucleotides read TGCGCCAGCAGCTTGGATGGGGGCACTGAAGCTTTCTTT. It is translated as CASSLDGGTEAFF. The complete variable domain, with remaining parts taken from reference TRBV5-1 and TRBJ1-1, reads KAGVTQTPRYLIKTRGQQVTLSCSPISGHRSVSWYQQTPGQGLQFLFEYFSETQRNKGNFPGRFSGRQFSNSRSEMNVSTLELGDSALYLCASSLDGGTEAFFGQGTRLTVV.

J is TRBJ1-4 and V is TRBV7-2; D unclear. The V gene's germline CDR1 is SGHTA and CDR2 FQGNSA. The CDR3 has 13 amino acids. Trimming shortened V by 7 bases and J by 4 bases, and 10 bases separated the two germline ends. CDR3 sequence: CASILKDNEKLFF. Written as DNA, the CDR3 is TGTGCCAGCATCCTCAAAGATAATGAAAAACTGTTTTTT.

This clonotype occurred a few times. The J gene is TRBJ1-3, the V gene TRBV20-1; D gene uncertain. This CDR3 contains 12 residues. Germline assignment: CDR1 DFQATT and CDR2 SNEGSKA (reference sequence). Trimming cost V 6 bases and J 3 bases, with 9 bases left between them. The CDR3: CSALGGGNTIYF. The DNA of the CDR3 is TGCAGTGCCTTGGGTGGTGGAAACACCATATATTTT.

V is TRBV6-5 and J is TRBJ1-5; the match to TRBD1 covers 11 bases. The CDR3 runs 15 residues. Germline-derived CDR1 and CDR2 are MNHEY and SVGAGI. Unmatched junction bases numbered 9, after V lost 7 bases and J lost 7 bases. Here the CDR3 reads CASTPSRTGGQPQHF. The CDR3 coding sequence is TGTGCCAGCACACCATCTAGGACAGGGGGCCAGCCCCAGCATTTT.

The chain joins TRBV2 to TRBJ2-5; TRBD2 matches at 7 bases. CDR3 length: 17 residues. Germline CDR1 and CDR2: SNHLY and FYNNEI. The V segment lost 3 bases and the J segment 4 bases; nucleotides outside the gene matches: 14. CDR3 sequence reads: CASSEASGPNRGETQYF. Here the CDR3 DNA reads TGTGCCAGCAGTGAGGCTAGCGGTCCTAATCGGGGAGAGACCCAGTACTTC.

With regard to this clonotype: At one end the junction does not follow the germline gene, possibly because of a read error. CDR3 protein: CASSRPYSTNYGYSF. CDR3 bases: TGTGCCAGCAGCCGTCCTTACAGTACTAACTATGGCTACTCCTTC. The chain employs TRBV7-2 and TRBJ1-2; D remains ambiguous. There are 15 residues in the CDR3. The germline gives CDR1 SGHTA, CDR2 FQGNSA.

This clonotype was observed a handful of times. The chain has TRBV7-3 and TRBJ2-3; D possibly corresponds to TRBD2 (5 bases). This CDR3 contains 15 residues. Looked up from germline, CDR1 is SGHTA and CDR2 is FQGTGA. V lost 4 bases, J lost 2 bases, and 13 bases lay in between. The CDR3 spells CASSSSGSLTDTQYF. CDR3 DNA sequence: TGTGCCAGCAGCTCCTCGGGATCCCTCACAGATACGCAGTATTTT.

In its sample, this clonotype was seen a few times. The gene calls are TRBV20-1 and TRBJ2-5, with a weak D call TRBD2 (5 bases). The end of the DNA fits TRBJ2-1 better, so the J call may be wrong. Per the germline V gene, CDR1 is DFQATT and CDR2 is SNEGSKA (reference sequence). The CDR3 loop spans 14 amino acids. DNA of the CDR3: TGCAGTGCTCTCGGACTCGGGGATTACAATGAGCAGTTCTTC. Protein sequence: CSALGLGDYNEQFF.

The chain combines TRBV20-1 with TRBJ2-5, with 8 bases fitting TRBD1. This CDR3 is built from 12 residues. V gave up 6 bases and J gave up 5 bases; unmatched junction bases: 5. Germline CDR1 reads DFQATT; CDR2 reads SNEGSKA (reference sequence). DNA of the CDR3: TGCAGTGCCAAGGGACAGGCGGAGACCCAGTACTTC. It yields the protein CSAKGQAETQYF.

The chain joins TRBV2 to TRBJ2-2; tentative D call: TRBD2 (5 bases). The germline V gene encodes CDR1 SNHLY and CDR2 FYNNEI. The V gene lost 6 bases and the J gene lost 7 bases, with 18 bases spanning the gap. This CDR3 has 15 residues. CDR3 coding DNA: TGTGCCAGCAGAAAGGTGGGCGAAGGAGGCGGGGAGCTGTTTTTT. Its translation: CASRKVGEGGGELFF.

This clonotype came up a few times. The rearrangement uses TRBV20-1 and TRBJ2-5, with 7 bases aligning to TRBD1. CDR1 and CDR2 from the germline V gene are DFQATT and SNEGSKA (reference sequence). V shed 3 bases and J 3 bases; nucleotides not matched to a gene: 4. This CDR3 spans 13 amino acids. CDR3 coding DNA: TGCAGTGCTAGGAACAGGGGCAAAGAGACCCAGTACTTC. Its protein product is CSARNRGKETQYF.

This clonotype was observed a single time. This chain connects TRBV5-6 to TRBJ2-5, with D possibly being TRBD1 (6 bases). Matching the DNA end better, TRBJ2-7 makes the J call doubtful. The CDR3 runs to 13 residues. Per the germline V gene, CDR1 is SGHDT and CDR2 is YYEEEE. The CDR3 spells CASSPGDRYEQYF. The CDR3 DNA follows: TGTGCCAGCAGCCCAGGGGACCGCTACGAGCAGTACTTC.

This clonotype showed up just a few times. The chain joins TRBV14 to TRBJ2-3; maybe TRBD2 (6 bases). The V gene lost 0 bases and the J gene lost 2 bases, with 12 bases spanning the gap. The CDR3 is 16 residues long. The V gene's germline CDR1 is SGHDN and CDR2 FVKESK. The CDR3 protein is CASSQEVGLVTDTQYF. The CDR3 DNA reads TGTGCCAGCAGCCAAGAGGTGGGACTGGTCACAGATACGCAGTATTTT.

The chain has TRBV5-1 and TRBJ2-1; no firm D call. Trimming cost V 2 bases and J 6 bases, with 18 bases left between them. Germline CDR1 reads SGHRS; CDR2 reads YFSETQ. The CDR3 is 16 amino acids. Written as DNA, the CDR3 is TGCGCCAGCAGCTTTTCGGTTGGTACAGCACTCAATGAGCAGTTCTTC. This translates into CASSFSVGTALNEQFF.

This clonotype was picked up a small number of times. The rearrangement links TRBV20-1 to TRBJ2-3, with 14 positions matching TRBD2. Germline V CDR1 and CDR2: DFQATT, SNEGSKA (reference sequence). The CDR3 length is 22 residues. J lost 1 base, V lost 6 bases, and 24 bases had no gene match. CDR3 region: CSASPSRGPGTSGRVGTDTQYF. CDR3 bases: TGCAGTGCCAGCCCGTCGAGGGGACCCGGGACTAGCGGGAGAGTGGGCACAGATACGCAGTATTTT.

The chain joins TRBV12-3 or TRBV12-4 to TRBJ2-1; tentatively, D is TRBD2 (6 bases). The V and J ends lost 1 base and 15 bases respectively, with 10 bases between them. The CDR3 has 11 amino acids. The CDR3 bases are TGTGCCAGCAGTTTAGGACTAGTGCGGTTCTTC. As protein: CASSLGLVRFF.

The chain recombines TRBV25-1 with TRBJ2-3; unclear D gene. Germline V gene sequence: CDR1 MGHDK, CDR2 SYGVNS. The CDR3 has 15 residues. With 8 bases removed from V and 0 bases from J, the gap between germline ends came to 15 bases. In DNA, the CDR3 is TGTGCCAGCGCTACCCCCACAGAAAGCACAGATACGCAGTATTTT. The encoded protein is CASATPTESTDTQYF.

V is TRBV7-2 and J is TRBJ2-5; TRBD1 matches 7 bases. The CDR3 sequence is 14 residues long. Trimming cost V 4 bases and J 3 bases; bases outside gene matches: 5. CDR1 and CDR2 from the germline V gene are SGHTA and FQGNSA. The CDR3 sequence is CASSSQGQKETQYF. The CDR3 nucleotides are TGTGCCAGCAGCTCCCAGGGACAGAAAGAGACCCAGTACTTC.

The rearrangement uses TRBV5-1 and TRBJ2-3; D may match TRBD1 or TRBD2 (5 bases each). V gave up 0 bases and J gave up 6 bases, with 14 bases separating them. CDR1 is SGHRS, CDR2 YFSETQ, per germline. The CDR3 extends over 15 amino acids. DNA for the CDR3: TGCGCCAGCAGCTTGGACGGGACCGTGTCGGATACGCAGTATTTT. Translating gives CASSLDGTVSDTQYF.

This clonotype showed up just a few times. The chain has TRBV29-1 and TRBJ1-4, with TRBD1 identical over 10 bases. This CDR3 has 14 residues. CDR1 SQVTM and CDR2 ANQGSEA come from the germline V gene. The ends lost 6 bases at V and 6 bases at J; junction bases unmatched: 7. CDR3 sequence: CSVETGTGDEKLFF. For the CDR3, the DNA is TGCAGCGTGGAGACAGGGACAGGGGATGAAAAACTGTTTTTT.

This chain joins TRBV12-3 or TRBV12-4 and TRBJ2-5; D may be TRBD1 (5 bases). V lost 6 bases and J 7 bases, leaving 15 bases between the germline ends. CDR3 size: 13 residues. The CDR3 DNA follows: TGTGCCAGCAGCGACAGTGCGAGAAGGACCCAGTACTTC. This codes for CASSDSARRTQYF.